This T cell receptor beta chain was sequenced in a study of CD8 T cells in ankylosing spondylitis. This clonotype came up a few times. Its antigen remains unidentified. In TCRdb, the 5' RACE reads were re-called with MiXCR into one record per CDR3 protein. Found here are about 540,000 distinct CDR3 sequences, roughly 12% of them singletons; the top ten hold under 7.5%. General study results and limits: A TCR beta motif made of under 10 highly homologous variants seemed typical of ankylosing spondylitis blood.

Sequencing was carried out using blood, either unsorted or a sorted T cell fraction (not recorded which). The clonotype comes from a male donor with ankylosing spondylitis.

The DNA of the CDR3 is TGTGCCAGCAGACCGGGACAGGCCGAAGAGAAGGGAGCTTTCTTT. Its translation is CASRPGQAEEKGAFF. The V gene is TRBV12-3 or TRBV12-4, the J gene TRBJ1-1, with 8 bases identical to TRBD1. V was pared by 6 bases and J by 10 bases, with 16 bases of the junction left unmatched. The CDR3 spans 15 residues.